Listed here are 32 T cell receptor beta chains from one sample, sequenced in a study of T cells after posttransplantation cyclophosphamide. A marrow graft followed busulfan-fludarabine conditioning, with cyclophosphamide on days +3 and +4. Generated by immunoSEQ multiplex PCR, the TCRdb table keeps only in-frame clones and is missing some. The profile shows more than 9,000 clones, around nine tenths of them singletons. This specimen was CD4+ T cells sorted from PBMCs, taken after allogeneic stem cell transplant with posttransplant cyclophosphamide. These receptors were collected from a male patient aged 25 to 39 who received an allogeneic stem cell transplant from a related donor, was CMV-positive, and had acute GVHD only. Some of the T cells may derive from the graft donor.

CDR3 coding DNA: TGTGCCAGCAACCTCAGGGGGTCGAGGGAAAAACTGTTTTTT. Translation gives CASNLRGSREKLFF. The chain links TRBV5-6 to TRBJ1-4, with TRBD1 matching 7 bases. This CDR3 contains 14 residues. In germline, CDR1 is SGHDT, CDR2 YYEEEE. The junction had 10 bases not matched to a gene; V was cut back by 6 bases and J by 8 bases.

This chain connects TRBV7-9 to TRBJ1-2; D is possibly TRBD1 (6 bases). V shed 5 bases and J shed 3 bases, with 10 bases lying between them. CDR3 length: 13 amino acids. Germline V gene data show CDR1 as SEHNR and CDR2 as FQNEAQ (reference sequence). Written as DNA, the CDR3 is TGTGCCAGCAGCGGTACAGGGTACTATGGCTACACCTTC. This sequence encodes CASSGTGYYGYTF.

This chain uses TRBV28 with TRBJ1-2; no clear D gene. Trimming took 5 bases from V and 0 from J, leaving 4 bases between them. This CDR3 contains 12 residues. The germline gives CDR1 MDHEN, CDR2 SYDVKM. In DNA form, the CDR3 reads TGTGCCAGCAGTCGAGCTAACTATGGCTACACCTTC. Translation: CASSRANYGYTF.

V usage is TRBV28 and J usage is TRBJ2-1; 8 bases fit TRBD2. Germline V gene sequence: CDR1 MDHEN, CDR2 SYDVKM. The V and J ends lost 8 bases and 3 bases, in that order; junction bases with no gene match: 6. This CDR3 has 14 residues. CDR3 DNA sequence: TGTGCCAGCTTGGCGGGGGGTATCTACAATGAGCAGTTCTTC. This sequence encodes CASLAGGIYNEQFF.

CDR3 nucleotides: TGCAGTGCTGTACGACAGAAAGCTTTCTTT. The encoded protein is CSAVRQKAFF. The gene calls are TRBV20-1 and TRBJ1-1; possibly TRBD1 for D (5 bases). CDR1 DFQATT and CDR2 SNEGSKA come from the germline V gene (reference sequence). V lost 5 bases and J lost 9, with 10 bases in between. The CDR3 totals 10 residues.

Worth noting for this clone: This CDR3 is also generated by other DNA sequences in the sample. The gene calls are TRBV6-5 and TRBJ1-6; D uncertain. CDR3 length: 15 residues. V was cut by 2 bases and J by 7 bases, with 12 bases left in between. Germline V gene lookup returns CDR1 MNHEY and CDR2 SVGAGI. CDR3 region: CASSYISGGNSPLHF. The CDR3, as DNA: TGTGCCAGCAGTTACATTTCTGGAGGGAATTCACCCCTCCACTTT.

V is TRBV27 and J is TRBJ2-1, with D possibly matching TRBD1 (6 bases). From germline, CDR1 is MNHEY and CDR2 SMNVEV (reference sequence). This CDR3 is built from 13 residues. V was cut by 5 bases and J by 9 bases, with 14 bases left in between. The CDR3 coding sequence is TGTGCCAGCAGTCCGGACAGCAGGGGTGAGCAGTTCTTC. Amino acids: CASSPDSRGEQFF.

The chain employs TRBV4-2 and TRBJ1-2; TRBD1 might be the D (6 bases). CDR1 and CDR2 from the germline V gene are LGHNA and YNFKEQ. V was pared by 0 bases and J by 4 bases, with 9 bases between. There are 14 residues in the CDR3. In nucleotides, the CDR3 is TGTGCCAGCAGCCAAGAGAACAGGGCCTATGGCTACACCTTC. It specifies CASSQENRAYGYTF.

The V and J genes are TRBV13 and TRBJ2-3; 13 bases map to TRBD2. This CDR3 comprises 15 residues. CDR1 and CDR2 from the germline V gene are PRHDT and FYEKMQ (reference sequence). The J segment lost 2 bases and the V segment lost 6 bases, leaving 2 bases of the junction unmatched. CDR3 nucleotides: TGTGCCAGCAGACTAGCGGGGGGGATCACAGATACGCAGTATTTT. Protein sequence: CASRLAGGITDTQYF. Filled out from reference TRBV13 and TRBJ2-3, the complete variable domain reads AAGVIQSPRHLIKEKRETATLKCYPIPRHDTVYWYQQGPGQDPQFLISFYEKMQSDKGSIPDRFSAQQFSDYHSELNMSSLELGDSALYFCASRLAGGITDTQYFGPGTRLTVL.

The sample holds one count of this clone. V is TRBV7-9 and J is TRBJ2-7, with D maybe TRBD2 (6 bases). V lost 5 bases to trimming and J lost 2 bases, with 13 bases between them. The length of the CDR3 is 14 residues. Germline assignment: CDR1 SEHNR and CDR2 FQNEAQ (reference sequence). In nucleotides, the CDR3 is TGTGCCAGCAGCACCATGGGGGGAGCCTACGAGCAGTACTTC. Amino acid sequence: CASSTMGGAYEQYF. The whole variable domain, remainder taken from reference TRBV7-9 and TRBJ2-7, is DTGVSQNPRHKITKRGQNVTFRCDPISEHNRLYWYRQTLGQGPEFLTYFQNEAQLEKSRLLSDRFSAERPKGSFSTLEIQRTEQGDSAMYLCASSTMGGAYEQYFGPGTRLTVT.

Comment on this clone: The same CDR3 arises from other DNA sequences in this sample as well. The chain is built from TRBV5-4 and TRBJ1-6; D is perhaps TRBD1 (5 bases). The germline gives CDR1 SGHNT, CDR2 YYREEE (reference sequence). The length of the CDR3 is 17 residues. V dropped 0 bases and J dropped 0 bases, with 10 bases sitting between them. The chain's CDR3 is CASSLAGGSSYNSPLHF. The DNA of the CDR3 is TGTGCCAGCAGCTTGGCCGGGGGGAGCTCCTATAATTCACCCCTCCACTTT.

The CDR3 reads CASTGLAGFNEQFF. CDR3 DNA sequence: TGTGCCAGTACGGGACTAGCGGGGTTCAATGAGCAGTTCTTC. This chain uses TRBV19 with TRBJ2-1; the match to TRBD2 covers 13 bases. Losses at the gene ends were 7 bases for V and 6 bases for J; bases not matched to a gene: 3. The CDR3 covers 14 residues. Germline CDR1 and CDR2: LNHDA and SQIVND (reference sequence).

The chain links TRBV7-2 to TRBJ2-2; D possibly corresponds to TRBD1 (6 bases). CDR3 size: 16 residues. With 5 bases removed from V and 4 bases from J, the gap between germline ends came to 17 bases. Germline assignment: CDR1 SGHTA and CDR2 FQGNSA. CDR3 region: CASSPRGTSGTGELFF. CDR3 DNA sequence: TGTGCCAGCAGCCCCAGAGGGACATCGGGCACCGGGGAGCTGTTTTTT.

Comment on this clone: A much larger clone differs from this one at a single base, so this may be a read error. Additional DNA sequences in this sample encode the identical CDR3. The rearrangement uses TRBV6-1 and TRBJ1-6, with D perhaps TRBD1 (5 bases). This CDR3 region has 13 residues. Per the germline V gene, CDR1 is MNHNS and CDR2 is SASEGT. CDR3 bases: TGTGCCAGCAATGCCAGGGTTGATTCCCCCCTCCACTTT. Protein sequence: CASNARVDSPLHF.

V is TRBV10-2 and J is TRBJ2-1; TRBD2 matches 12 bases. V was clipped by 9 bases and J by 10 bases; unmatched bases: 10. This CDR3 comprises 14 residues. Germline assignment: CDR1 WSHSY and CDR2 SAAADI. The CDR3 DNA reads TGCGCCAGTACCCCTAGCGGGGGGGCTTACGAGCAGTTCTTC. It yields the protein CASTPSGGAYEQFF.

The V call is TRBV11-2, the J call TRBJ1-2; tentatively, D is TRBD1 (5 bases). From germline, CDR1 is SGHAT and CDR2 FQNNGV. The ends were cut back, 6 bases at V and 8 bases at J, with 19 bases in the middle. This CDR3 contains 14 residues. In DNA, the CDR3 is TGTGCCAGCAGATTACAGGATGGTTACTCAGGCTACACCTTC. As protein: CASRLQDGYSGYTF.

The chain has TRBV4-1 and TRBJ2-7, with 10 bases lining up with TRBD1. The junction had 10 bases not matched to a gene; V was cut back by 5 bases and J by 6 bases. Germline V CDR1 and CDR2: MGHRA, YSYEKL. The CDR3 length is 15 residues. The CDR3 region is CASSSPGQGYLEQYF. The CDR3, as DNA: TGCGCCAGCAGCTCTCCGGGACAGGGGTATCTCGAGCAGTACTTC.

This clone was detected only a few times. V usage is TRBV9 and J usage is TRBJ1-2; D remains ambiguous. The CDR3 totals 13 residues. Germline CDR1 and CDR2: SGDLS and YYNGEE. Trimming shortened V by 1 base and J by 7 bases, and 11 bases separated the two germline ends. CDR3 nucleotides: TGTGCCAGCAGCGTATCGTCTAATAGTGGCTACACCTTC. Protein product: CASSVSSNSGYTF. Based on the CDR3 plus reference TRBV9 and TRBJ1-2, the full variable domain is DSGVTQTPKHLITATGQRVTLRCSPRSGDLSVYWYQQSLDQGLQFLIQYYNGEERAKGNILERFSAQQFPDLHSELNLSSLELGDSALYFCASSVSSNSGYTFGSGTRLTVV.

The genes are TRBV2 and TRBJ1-5, with 9 bases lining up with TRBD1. The CDR3 is made up of 15 amino acids. Germline CDR1 SNHLY, CDR2 FYNNEI. V shed 4 bases, J shed 4 bases, and the junction held 5 bases outside the gene matches. The CDR3 spells CASSGTGAGNQPQHF. The DNA of the CDR3 is TGTGCCAGCAGTGGGACAGGGGCTGGGAATCAGCCCCAGCATTTT.

This clone appeared a few times. The rearrangement links TRBV5-4 to TRBJ2-7, with D possibly matching TRBD2 (6 bases). CDR3 length: 16 residues. Trimming pared 5 bases from V and 2 bases from J, leaving 20 bases between. Germline values: CDR1 SGHNT, CDR2 YYREEE (reference sequence). CDR3 residues: CASRGGPGTGTYEQYF. CDR3 DNA sequence: TGTGCCAGCAGAGGAGGTCCCGGGACTGGCACCTACGAGCAGTACTTC.

The chain carries TRBV7-2 and TRBJ2-3; 14 bases line up with TRBD2. Germline CDR1 and CDR2: SGHTA and FQGNSA. J was trimmed by 4 bases and V by 5 bases; bases with no gene match: 5. This CDR3 has 16 amino acids. CDR3 DNA sequence: TGTGCCAGCAGCGCCGGGACTAGCGGGGGCTCAGATACGCAGTATTTT. Translating gives CASSAGTSGGSDTQYF.

The chain's CDR3 is CASSVNTEAFF. The CDR3 DNA follows: TGTGCCAGCAGCGTGAACACTGAAGCTTTCTTT. The chain joins TRBV2 to TRBJ1-1; D is uncertain. Germline assignment: CDR1 SNHLY and CDR2 FYNNEI. The V and J ends lost 6 bases and 0 bases respectively, with 2 bases between them. The CDR3 has 11 residues.

This sequence joins TRBV11-2 and TRBJ2-1; 9 nucleotides line up with TRBD2. Trimming removed 4 bases from V and 5 bases from J; junction bases left unmatched: 6. The length of the CDR3 is 15 residues. Germline values: CDR1 SGHAT, CDR2 FQNNGV. This CDR3 is CASSSRGGRDNEQFF. Written as DNA, the CDR3 is TGTGCCAGCAGCTCGCGGGGGGGCAGGGACAATGAGCAGTTCTTC.

This chain uses TRBV7-9 with TRBJ2-3; D perhaps matches TRBD2 (7 bases). The V gene's germline CDR1 is SEHNR and CDR2 FQNEAQ (reference sequence). The CDR3 runs to 15 residues. V lost 1 base and J lost 6, with 14 bases in between. CDR3 nucleotides: TGTGCCAGCAGCTTAGATGGGGGGGCGCTCGATACGCAGTATTTT. The encoded protein is CASSLDGGALDTQYF.

J is TRBJ1-1 and V is TRBV5-5; TRBD1 agrees at 9 bases. This CDR3 is built from 13 residues. Germline-derived CDR1 and CDR2 are SGHKS and YYEKEE (reference sequence). The trim removed 3 bases at V and 5 bases at J, leaving 2 bases unmatched. The CDR3 sequence is CASSWTGETEAFF. The CDR3 nucleotides are TGTGCCAGCAGCTGGACAGGGGAGACTGAAGCTTTCTTT.

The chain joins TRBV5-6 to TRBJ1-6; 10 nucleotides match TRBD1. CDR1 and CDR2 from the germline V gene are SGHDT and YYEEEE. V gave up 1 base and J gave up 0 bases; unmatched junction bases: 1. The CDR3 loop spans 17 amino acids. This CDR3 reads CASSLRQGASYNSPLHF. For the CDR3, the DNA is TGTGCCAGCAGCTTGCGACAGGGGGCCTCCTATAATTCACCCCTCCACTTT. Using reference TRBV5-6 and TRBJ1-6 for the parts outside the CDR3, the full variable domain is DAGVTQSPTHLIKTRGQQVTLRCSPKSGHDTVSWYQQALGQGPQFIFQYYEEEERQRGNFPDRFSGHQFPNYSSELNVNALLLGDSALYLCASSLRQGASYNSPLHFGNGTRLTVT.

The chain has TRBV19 and TRBJ1-4; TRBD1 agrees at 9 bases. CDR3 length: 14 amino acids. V was pared by 4 bases and J by 7 bases, with 4 bases of the junction left unmatched. The germline CDR1 and CDR2 sequences are LNHDA and SQIVND (reference sequence). The CDR3 sequence is CASSTRDRVEKLFF. The CDR3 nucleotides read TGTGCCAGTAGTACCCGGGACAGGGTTGAAAAACTGTTTTTT.

The V gene is TRBV5-6, the J gene TRBJ1-2; the D gene is possibly TRBD1 (5 bases). This CDR3 has 14 residues. Germline assignment: CDR1 SGHDT and CDR2 YYEEEE. Between the trimmed V and J ends, which lost 2 bases and 4 bases, there was a span of 12 bases. The chain's CDR3 is CASSLGQGGYGYTF. Here the CDR3 DNA reads TGTGCCAGCAGCTTAGGCCAGGGCGGCTATGGCTACACCTTC.

The rearrangement uses TRBV5-4 and TRBJ2-2; no reliable D call. This CDR3 contains 12 residues. The V gene's germline CDR1 is SGHNT and CDR2 YYREEE (reference sequence). The V end lost 6 bases, the J end lost 6 bases, and 9 bases lay between the germline ends. Here the CDR3 reads CASIDSAGELFF. In nucleotides, the CDR3 is TGTGCCAGCATTGACTCGGCCGGGGAGCTGTTTTTT.

J is TRBJ2-7 and V is TRBV19; 7 bases line up with TRBD1. The ends lost 2 bases at V and 2 bases at J; junction bases unmatched: 3. CDR1 and CDR2 from the germline V gene are LNHDA and SQIVND (reference sequence). The CDR3 extends over 14 amino acids. DNA for the CDR3: TGTGCCAGTAGTATATTACAGGGGCCCTACGAGCAGTACTTC. Residues: CASSILQGPYEQYF.

CDR3: CASRGDGHEQYF. The CDR3 DNA reads as TGTGCCAGCCGGGGAGACGGCCACGAGCAGTACTTC. This chain uses TRBV2 with TRBJ2-7; TRBD2 might be the D (5 bases). CDR3 length: 12 residues. In germline, CDR1 is SNHLY, CDR2 FYNNEI. Trimming took off 8 bases at V and 5 bases at J, with 13 bases between the two ends.

This rearrangement joins TRBV28 to TRBJ2-7; 10 bases are shared with TRBD2. CDR1 MDHEN and CDR2 SYDVKM come from the germline V gene. The CDR3 has 13 residues. In DNA form, the CDR3 reads TGTGTCACGCTAGCGGGGGCGACCTACGAGCAGTACTTC. As protein: CVTLAGATYEQYF.